The 19 T cell receptor beta chains given below trace back to one sample, sequenced in a study of CD8+ T cells in alopecia areata. Extracted from the samples, RNA was reverse transcribed into cDNA to serve as the sequencing template. Sequenced by immunoSEQ multiplex PCR; TCRdb stores in-frame clones only, minus some. This table holds 170,000 or so clones, 50% to 70% found once. The specimen was CD4+ T cells sorted from blood, collected at week 0. These receptors all come from a human donor with alopecia areata.

The chain employs TRBV18 and TRBJ2-5; 7 nucleotides match TRBD2. Germline CDR1 KGHSH, CDR2 LQKENI. The CDR3 length is 13 residues. V lost 3 bases and J lost 5; bases outside the gene matches: 3. The CDR3 bases are TGTGCCAGCTCACCGCGGGGGTCGGAGACCCAGTACTTC. This translates into CASSPRGSETQYF.

The V gene is TRBV6-5, the J gene TRBJ1-1; D remains unclear. Germline CDR1 is MNHEY and CDR2 is SVGAGI. V lost 0 bases and J lost 0, with 8 bases in between. The CDR3 is 15 amino acids. This CDR3 reads CASSYSLQMNTEAFF. CDR3 sequence (DNA): TGTGCCAGCAGTTACTCGTTACAGATGAACACTGAAGCTTTCTTT.

The V call is TRBV27, the J call TRBJ1-2; perhaps TRBD1 as D (6 bases). Deletions cut 4 bases from V and 5 bases from J, with 11 bases between. The CDR3 covers 13 residues. CDR1 is MNHEY and CDR2 is SMNVEV in the germline V gene (reference sequence). CDR3 DNA: TGTGCCAGCAGTTCCAGGGGCGGTTATGGCTACACCTTC. It codes for CASSSRGGYGYTF.

The rearrangement joins TRBV30 to TRBJ1-2; a possible D gene is TRBD1 (6 bases). The CDR3 totals 15 residues. Per germline, CDR1 GTSNPN and CDR2 SVGIG (reference sequence). Trimming left V 0 bases short and J 2 bases short, with 13 bases between. The CDR3 is CAWSVARGKNYGYTF. The CDR3 DNA reads TGTGCCTGGAGTGTGGCCAGGGGAAAAAACTATGGCTACACCTTC. The full variable domain, with the rest looked up from reference TRBV30 and TRBJ1-2, is SQTIHQWPATLVQPVGSPLSLECTVEGTSNPNLYWYRQAAGRGLQLLFYSVGIGQISSEVPQNLSASRPQDRQFILSSKKLLLSDSGFYLCAWSVARGKNYGYTFGSGTRLTVV.

The gene calls are TRBV7-9 and TRBJ2-2; 9 nucleotides align to TRBD1. The CDR3 sequence is 16 residues long. V was pared by 5 bases and J by 3 bases, with 7 bases of the junction left unmatched. From germline, CDR1 is SEHNR and CDR2 FQNEAQ (reference sequence). In DNA form, the CDR3 reads TGTGCCAGCAGCCCACGGACAGGGGCGTACACCGGGGAGCTGTTTTTT. Its protein product is CASSPRTGAYTGELFF.

This clone was detected a few times. CDR3 DNA sequence: TGCAGCGTTGCCGGGACACGCACCGGGGAGCTGTTTTTT. Translated, it gives CSVAGTRTGELFF. This chain connects TRBV29-1 to TRBJ2-2; D is possibly TRBD1 (6 bases). CDR1 is SQVTM, CDR2 ANQGSEA, per germline. V was clipped by 4 bases and J by 4 bases, with 10 bases between them. This CDR3 has 13 residues.

The genes are TRBV30 and TRBJ2-7, with 9 bases matching TRBD2. This CDR3 region has 14 residues. The V gene's germline CDR1 is GTSNPN and CDR2 SVGIG (reference sequence). Trimming removed 5 bases from V and 0 bases from J; junction bases left unmatched: 5. The chain's CDR3 is CAWAAGGFSYEQYF. CDR3 bases: TGTGCCTGGGCAGCGGGGGGCTTCTCCTACGAGCAGTACTTC.

This clone was counted a few times. The V gene is TRBV10-3, the J gene TRBJ2-2, with 7 bases fitting TRBD1. Germline assignment: CDR1 ENHRY and CDR2 SYGVKD. V lost 6 bases and J lost 3; bases outside the gene matches: 4. The CDR3 has 14 amino acids. The CDR3 is CAIRGTEHTGELFF. The CDR3 bases are TGTGCCATCAGGGGGACAGAACACACCGGGGAGCTGTTTTTT.

This rearrangement joins TRBV29-1 to TRBJ2-7; D may match TRBD1 or TRBD2 (5 bases each). The length of the CDR3 is 13 residues. CDR1 is SQVTM, CDR2 ANQGSEA, per germline. The V end was cut by 4 bases, the J end by 1 base, with 11 bases between. CDR3 amino acids: CSVAMGVSYEQYF. The CDR3 nucleotides read TGCAGCGTTGCCATGGGGGTTTCCTACGAGCAGTACTTC.

The rearrangement joins TRBV2 to TRBJ1-5, with no clear D. Germline CDR1 reads SNHLY; CDR2 reads FYNNEI. This CDR3 spans 12 amino acids. Trimming removed 9 bases at V and 4 bases at J, with 10 bases between. The CDR3 region is CASTVSNQPQHF. In DNA form, the CDR3 reads TGTGCCAGTACAGTTTCTAATCAGCCCCAGCATTTT. The full variable domain, rest sourced from reference TRBV2 and TRBJ1-5, is EPEVTQTPSHQVTQMGQEVILRCVPISNHLYFYWYRQILGQKVEFLVSFYNNEISEKSEIFDDQFSVERPDGSNFTLKIRSTKLEDSAMYFCASTVSNQPQHFGDGTRLSIL.

This clone appeared a single time. The chain joins TRBV5-6 to TRBJ1-1, with 7 nucleotides matching TRBD1. From germline, CDR1 is SGHDT and CDR2 YYEEEE. V was clipped by 4 bases and J by 5 bases; unmatched bases: 11. The CDR3 sequence is 15 residues long. In nucleotides, the CDR3 is TGTGCCAGCAGCACCTTATACAGGGGAAGGACTGAAGCTTTCTTT. It encodes CASSTLYRGRTEAFF.

Ten or more counts support this clone. The chain employs TRBV7-6 and TRBJ1-1; 11 bases fit TRBD1. This CDR3 is 16 amino acids long. Per germline, CDR1 SGHVS and CDR2 FNYEAQ. Germline trimming cut 5 bases from V and 5 bases from J; bases unmatched to any gene: 10. DNA for the CDR3: TGTGCCAGCAGCGCCCCGGGACAGGGGGGGGAGACTGAAGCTTTCTTT. Translating gives CASSAPGQGGETEAFF.

This clone was detected only once. This sequence joins TRBV29-1 and TRBJ2-3, with a possible D match to TRBD1 (5 bases). The CDR3 totals 13 residues. With 4 bases removed from V and 2 bases from J, the gap between germline ends came to 10 bases. The germline gives CDR1 SQVTM, CDR2 ANQGSEA. CDR3 residues: CSVVAGPTDTQYF. CDR3 sequence (DNA): TGCAGCGTTGTGGCAGGGCCCACAGATACGCAGTATTTT.

This chain connects TRBV5-1 to TRBJ1-2; perhaps TRBD1 as D (6 bases). The CDR3 loop spans 15 amino acids. Germline V lookup: CDR1 SGHRS, CDR2 YFSETQ. V lost 0 bases and J 4 bases, leaving 13 bases between the germline ends. CDR3 sequence reads: CASSLAGQPLYGYTF. The CDR3 nucleotides are TGCGCCAGCAGCTTGGCTGGACAGCCTCTCTATGGCTACACCTTC.

Comment on this clone: Other DNA sequences within the sample encode an identical CDR3. This sequence joins TRBV29-1 and TRBJ1-1; D is unresolved. V was trimmed by 1 base and J by 0 bases, leaving 6 bases between them. CDR3 length equals 13 residues. The germline V gene encodes CDR1 SQVTM and CDR2 ANQGSEA. CDR3 in DNA: TGCAGCGTTGAAGGCAGAATGAACACTGAAGCTTTCTTT. Encoded protein: CSVEGRMNTEAFF. Together with reference TRBV29-1 and TRBJ1-1, the CDR3 gives the full variable domain: SAVISQKPSRDICQRGTSLTIQCQVDSQVTMMFWYRQQPGQSLTLIATANQGSEATYESGFVIDKFPISRPNLTFSTLTVSNMSPEDSSIYLCSVEGRMNTEAFFGQGTRLTVV.

The rearrangement joins TRBV10-3 to TRBJ1-1; D is uncertain. V was clipped by 0 bases and J by 3 bases, with 5 bases between them. The germline V gene encodes CDR1 ENHRY and CDR2 SYGVKD. CDR3 length: 13 residues. The CDR3 loop reads CAISESTYTEAFF. CDR3 in DNA: TGTGCCATCAGTGAGTCGACCTACACTGAAGCTTTCTTT.

The chain couples TRBV7-3 to TRBJ1-1; TRBD1 matches at 7 bases. The junction had 1 base not matched to a gene; V was cut back by 6 bases and J by 0 bases. CDR3 size: 13 residues. Germline CDR1 and CDR2: SGHTA and FQGTGA. CDR3 amino acids: CASRGTVNTEAFF. The DNA of the CDR3 is TGTGCCAGCAGGGGGACAGTGAACACTGAAGCTTTCTTT.

The chain recombines TRBV13 with TRBJ2-1, with TRBD1 matching over 8 bases. Looked up from germline, CDR1 is PRHDT and CDR2 is FYEKMQ (reference sequence). There are 14 residues in the CDR3. Trimming cost V 1 base and J 8 bases; bases outside gene matches: 4. The CDR3 nucleotides read TGTGCCAGCAGCTTAGTTACAGGGGGAGATGAGCAGTTCTTC. Translating it yields CASSLVTGGDEQFF.

This clone was recorded at least ten times. The chain is built from TRBV11-2 and TRBJ2-5, with unresolved D. Germline assignment: CDR1 SGHAT and CDR2 FQNNGV. The CDR3 extends over 13 amino acids. Trimming cost V 4 bases and J 3 bases, with 9 bases left between them. The CDR3 loop is CASSSGGEETQYF. In DNA form, the CDR3 reads TGTGCCAGCAGCTCAGGCGGTGAAGAGACCCAGTACTTC.